Included here is one T cell receptor beta chain sequence, with context. The method was immunoSEQ multiplex PCR; TCRdb's version includes in-frame clones alone and lacks a portion of them. The sample contains some 80,000 clones, roughly nine tenths of which appear only once. Germline V gene lookup returns CDR1 SNHLY and CDR2 FYNNEI. This CDR3 comprises 13 residues. The V gene lost 6 bases and the J gene lost 0 bases, with 6 bases spanning the gap. The data belong to a study of control samples from healthy donors and cancer patients. Material for sequencing was blood. The TCR sequence derives from a middle-aged man in good health. The V gene is TRBV2, the J gene TRBJ1-5; D gene uncertain. CDR3 sequence (DNA): TGTGCCAGCAGGGCAGTTAGCAATCAGCCCCAGCATTTT. It specifies CASRAVSNQPQHF.